The T cell receptor beta chain under discussion was sequenced for a study of blood T cell repertoires in COVID-19. Across the whole study: Specimens from acute and convalescent COVID-19 originated in the United States, Italy and Spain. PBMCs, B-cell-depleted T cells, or T cells provided the cDNA or gDNA that made up the material.

In the original processing: Nucleated cell counts were estimated from reference gene primer amplification. The protocol was immunoSEQ multiplex PCR, while the TCRdb copy is restricted to in-frame clones and leaves out a portion. V and J calls and clone size are as listed in that table; D and trimming were resolved from the DNA. Of 250,000 or so clones in the sample, approximately 89% were seen once. CDR1 and CDR2 (germline): MDHEN, SYDVKM. This CDR3 has 13 residues. With 1 base removed from V and 10 bases from J, the gap between germline ends came to 13 bases. This clonotype originated in a man aged 40-50 years with active or convalescent COVID-19. The sample taken for sequencing was peripheral blood. This sequence joins TRBV28 and TRBJ1-1; no clear D gene. CDR3 DNA: TGTGCCAGCAGTTTATTCGCGTACAGTGGAGCTTTCTTT. This encodes CASSLFAYSGAFF.